The following is a T cell receptor beta chain sequence with its context. The antigen is not known. V was cut by 5 bases and J by 5 bases, with 16 bases left in between. The CDR3 length is 15 residues. From germline, CDR1 is MNHNY and CDR2 SVGAGI (reference sequence). On cycle 4 day 1 and cycle 7 day 1, as well as at baseline, blood was sampled. The data belong to a study of OX40 agonist ivuxolimab in advanced cancers. Only in-frame clones appear in the TCRdb table, and some are missing; sequencing was by immunoSEQ multiplex PCR. The sample records under 90,000 clones, 75% to 90% being singletons. Findings and limits, study-wide: In general, CD8+ T cells held more expanded clones than CD4+ did, on average. Still undetermined is the antigen specificity of the expanded peripheral T cells.

The source was CD4+ or CD8+ T cells sorted from blood, collected in a trial of the OX40 agonist ivuxolimab. V and J are TRBV6-6 and TRBJ2-1; the D is unclear. The clonotype originates from an adult with an advanced solid tumor such as melanoma, head and neck, liver or kidney cancer. CDR3 in DNA: TGTGCCAGCAGTATCTCGGATCTTACTAACAATGAGCAGTTCTTC. This codes for CASSISDLTNNEQFF.